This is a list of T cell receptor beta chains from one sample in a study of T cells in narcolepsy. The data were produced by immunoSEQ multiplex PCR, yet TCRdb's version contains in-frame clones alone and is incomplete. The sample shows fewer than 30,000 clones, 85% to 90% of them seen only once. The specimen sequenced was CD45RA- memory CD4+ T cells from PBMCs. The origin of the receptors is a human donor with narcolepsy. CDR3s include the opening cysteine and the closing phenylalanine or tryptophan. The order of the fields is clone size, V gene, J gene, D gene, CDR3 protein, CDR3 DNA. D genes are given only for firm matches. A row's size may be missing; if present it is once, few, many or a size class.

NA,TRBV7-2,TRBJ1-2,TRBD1,CASRLGGADSYYGYTF,TGTGCCAGCAGATTAGGGGGCGCGGACAGCTACTATGGCTACACCTTC
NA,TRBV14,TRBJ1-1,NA,CASSQGRVGIEAFF,TGTGCCAGCAGCCAAGGCAGGGTAGGGATTGAAGCTTTCTTT
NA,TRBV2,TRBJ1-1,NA,CASSELGGQNTEAFF,TGTGCCAGCAGTGAACTGGGGGGGCAGAACACTGAAGCTTTCTTT
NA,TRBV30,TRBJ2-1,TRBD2,CAWRWMGGEQFF,TGTGCCTGGAGGTGGATGGGGGGGGAGCAGTTCTTC
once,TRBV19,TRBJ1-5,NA,CASNLYREPSNQPQHF,TGTGCCAGTAACCTCTACAGGGAGCCTAGCAATCAGCCCCAGCATTTT
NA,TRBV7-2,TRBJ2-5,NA,CASSSTSGQQETQYF,TGTGCCAGCAGCTCCACCTCCGGACAGCAAGAGACCCAGTACTTC
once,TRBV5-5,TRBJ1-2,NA,CASSLVVDYGYTF,TGTGCCAGCAGCTTGGTAGTAGACTATGGCTACACCTTC
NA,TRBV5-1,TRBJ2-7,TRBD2,CASRFGGSSYEQYF,TGCGCCAGCAGGTTTGGCGGGAGCTCCTACGAGCAGTACTTC
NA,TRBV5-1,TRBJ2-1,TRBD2,CASSLRGTSGTGYNEQFF,TGCGCCAGCAGCTTGAGGGGGACTAGCGGGACCGGTTACAATGAGCAGTTCTTC
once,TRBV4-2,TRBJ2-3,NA,CASSPTWGADTQYF,TGTGCCAGCAGCCCTACTTGGGGGGCAGATACGCAGTATTTT
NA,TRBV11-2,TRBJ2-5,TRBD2,CASSLDRIAGGKETQYF,TGTGCCAGCAGCTTAGATCGGATAGCGGGAGGGAAGGAGACCCAGTACTTC
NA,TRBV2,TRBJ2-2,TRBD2,CASRRLAGNTGELFF,TGTGCCAGCAGGCGACTAGCGGGGAACACCGGGGAGCTGTTTTTT
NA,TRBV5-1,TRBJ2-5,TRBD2,CASSLEAAGDQETQYF,TGCGCCAGCAGCTTGGAAGCAGCGGGAGACCAAGAGACCCAGTACTTC
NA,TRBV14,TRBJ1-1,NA,CASSQATSEAFF,TGTGCCAGCAGCCAAGCAACCAGTGAAGCTTTCTTT
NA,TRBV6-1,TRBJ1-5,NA,CASSEDGRSRSNQPQHF,TGTGCCAGCAGTGAAGATGGCAGGTCTCGGAGCAATCAGCCCCAGCATTTT
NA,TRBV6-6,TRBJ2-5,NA,CASSYSGREETQYF,TGTGCCAGCAGTTACTCCGGCAGGGAAGAGACCCAGTACTTC
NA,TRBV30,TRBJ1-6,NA,CAWSVHRQAEPLHF,TGTGCCTGGAGTGTGCATAGACAGGCTGAACCCCTCCACTTT
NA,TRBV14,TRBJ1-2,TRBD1,CASSQDAGGYGYTF,TGTGCCAGCAGCCAAGATGCAGGGGGCTATGGCTACACCTTC
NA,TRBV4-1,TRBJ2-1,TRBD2,CASSLLVTSGSGNEQFF,TGCGCCAGCAGCCTTCTCGTGACTAGCGGGAGTGGAAATGAGCAGTTCTTC
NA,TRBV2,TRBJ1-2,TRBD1,CASYVATGGYGYTF,TGTGCCAGCTATGTAGCGACAGGGGGCTATGGCTACACCTTC
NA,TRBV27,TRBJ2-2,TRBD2,CASSPRTSGTGELLF,TGTGCCAGCAGTCCGAGGACTAGTGGTACCGGGGAGCTGCTTTTT
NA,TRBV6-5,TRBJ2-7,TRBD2,CASSPGTSGRDF,TGTGCCAGCAGTCCCGGGACTAGCGGGAGAGATTTC
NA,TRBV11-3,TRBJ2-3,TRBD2,CASSGASGSTDTQYF,TGTGCCAGCAGCGGAGCTAGCGGGAGCACAGATACGCAGTATTTT
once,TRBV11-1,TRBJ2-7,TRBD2,CASSRTSGIEQYF,TGTGCCAGCAGCAGGACTAGCGGGATCGAGCAGTACTTC
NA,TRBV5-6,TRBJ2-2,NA,CASSLRIRDINTGELFF,TGTGCCAGCAGCTTGAGAATTCGAGACATTAACACCGGGGAGCTGTTTTTT
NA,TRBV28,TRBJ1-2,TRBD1,CASSEQQGQGYTF,TGTGCCAGCAGCGAGCAACAGGGGCAGGGCTACACCTTC
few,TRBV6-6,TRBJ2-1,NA,CASSLLSGSYNEQFF,TGTGCCAGCAGTTTGCTAAGTGGCTCCTACAATGAGCAGTTCTTC
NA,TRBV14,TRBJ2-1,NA,CASSRLGGGSYNEQFF,TGTGCCAGCAGCCGACTCGGTGGGGGGTCCTACAATGAGCAGTTCTTC
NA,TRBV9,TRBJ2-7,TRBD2,CASSINPSGRVGEQYF,TGTGCCAGCAGCATCAACCCTAGCGGGAGGGTAGGCGAGCAGTACTTC
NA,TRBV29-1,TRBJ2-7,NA,CSVGPPLSGEQYF,TGCAGCGTTGGTCCGCCACTGTCGGGCGAGCAGTACTTC